Below, one T cell receptor beta chain is given with its context. Its antigen remains unidentified. These data originate in a study of vaccination effects on CD4 cells after COVID-19. TCRdb's copy holds only in-frame clones and misses some; the assay was immunoSEQ multiplex PCR. The sample includes approximately 83,000 clones, around 77% of them seen just once. ViraFEST assay sequencing came after antigen-specific CD4+ T cells were expanded with viral peptide pools. CD4+ T cells were isolated after around ten days of culture. Subjects were given two BNT162b2 or mRNA-1273 vaccine doses. Sequences were derived from CD4+ T cells from PBMCs cultured with HCoV-OC43 spike peptides, sampled after COVID-19 vaccination. Subset described: HCoV-OC43 spike overlapping peptide pool stimulation. The clonotype comes from a human donor who received a COVID-19 vaccine.

CDR3 nucleotides: TGTGCCAGCAGTGACCCACTAGCGGGGGGGCCGAATGAGCAGTTCTTC. Its protein product is CASSDPLAGGPNEQFF. This chain connects TRBV2 to TRBJ2-1; TRBD2 matches 13 bases. Trimming removed 3 bases from V and 7 bases from J; junction bases left unmatched: 6. The CDR3 is 16 amino acids. CDR1 is SNHLY and CDR2 is FYNNEI in the germline V gene.